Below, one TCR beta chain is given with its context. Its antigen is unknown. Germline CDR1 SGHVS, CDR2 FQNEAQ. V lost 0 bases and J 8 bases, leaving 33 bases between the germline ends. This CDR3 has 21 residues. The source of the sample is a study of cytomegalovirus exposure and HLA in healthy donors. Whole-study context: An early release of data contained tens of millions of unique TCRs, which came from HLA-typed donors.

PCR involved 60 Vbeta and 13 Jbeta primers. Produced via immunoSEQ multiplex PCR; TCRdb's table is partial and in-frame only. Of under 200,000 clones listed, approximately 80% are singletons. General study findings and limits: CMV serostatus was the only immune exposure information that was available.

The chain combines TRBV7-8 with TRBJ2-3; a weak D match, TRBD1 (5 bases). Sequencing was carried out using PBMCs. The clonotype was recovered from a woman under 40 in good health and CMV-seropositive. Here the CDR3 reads CASSLASGPLFGRVGARTQYF. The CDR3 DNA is TGTGCCAGCAGCTTAGCGTCAGGGCCACTATTCGGCCGGGTTGGGGCACGTACGCAGTATTTT.